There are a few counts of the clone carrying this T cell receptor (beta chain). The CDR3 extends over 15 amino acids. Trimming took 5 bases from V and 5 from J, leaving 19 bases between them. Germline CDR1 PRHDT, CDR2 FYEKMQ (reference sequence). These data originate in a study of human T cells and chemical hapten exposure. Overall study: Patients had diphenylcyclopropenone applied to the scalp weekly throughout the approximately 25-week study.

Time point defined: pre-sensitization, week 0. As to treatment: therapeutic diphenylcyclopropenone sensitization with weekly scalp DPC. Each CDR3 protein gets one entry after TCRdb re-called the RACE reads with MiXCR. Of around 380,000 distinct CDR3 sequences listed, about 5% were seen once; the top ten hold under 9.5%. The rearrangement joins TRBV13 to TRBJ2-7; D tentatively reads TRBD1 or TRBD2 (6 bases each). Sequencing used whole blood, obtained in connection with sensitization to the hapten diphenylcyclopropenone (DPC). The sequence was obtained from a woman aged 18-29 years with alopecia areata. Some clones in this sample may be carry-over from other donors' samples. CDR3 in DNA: TGTGCCAGCAGCGCGAATAGAGGGGGGTTACACGAGCAGTACTTC. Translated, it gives CASSANRGGLHEQYF.